What follows describes a single T cell receptor (beta chain). Germline values: CDR1 SQVTM, CDR2 ANQGSEA. This CDR3 is 12 amino acids long. The trim removed 7 bases at V and 5 bases at J, leaving 4 bases unmatched. Attached unique molecular identifiers marked individual cDNA molecules. TCRdb passed the 5' RACE reads through MiXCR, listing each CDR3 protein once. The sample lists roughly 64,000 distinct CDR3 sequences; about an eighth were seen once. The sample belongs to a study of early T cells in non-severe SARS-CoV-2 infection. Study-wide background: Chains stayed unpaired after sequencing of bulk RNA from unsorted whole blood.

This receptor was identified in an adult who was a healthcare worker with PCR-confirmed SARS-CoV-2 infection or an uninfected control (not recorded which). Sequencing used whole blood. V is TRBV29-1 and J is TRBJ1-2, with 10 bases lining up with TRBD1. CDR3 sequence: CSARTGGYGYTF. The DNA of the CDR3 is TGCAGCGCCCGGACAGGGGGATATGGCTACACCTTC.